One and the same sample provided the 21 T cell receptor beta chains below, sequenced in a study of T-cell memory formation after mild COVID-19 (dated by TCRdb to the early 2020s). Library creation used 5' RACE. The instrument given in TCRdb is Illumina NovaSeq 6000. The public reads were reprocessed in TCRdb via fastp at Q25 and MiXCR, keeping in-frame beta chains. Rows are unified per CDR3 protein, each entry keeping the most common DNA and genes. The sample table lists around 200,000 distinct CDR3 sequences, about 18% of them with a count of one. The ten top clones hold roughly 3.9% of the sample. The sample comprised PBMCs or a T cell subset sorted from them (not recorded which). These receptor sequences come from a man in his late teens or twenties who had mild COVID-19 (a few samples of this study predate the infection). The sample titles of this study are shuffled in the database, so cell type and time point are left out; the donor was told from shared clones.

The V and J genes are TRBV7-9 and TRBJ2-3; D is undetermined. Trimming took 2 bases from V and 0 from J, leaving 12 bases between them. Per the germline V gene, CDR1 is SEHNR and CDR2 is FQNEAQ (reference sequence). CDR3 length: 16 amino acids. CDR3 region: CASSLYAGVSTDTQYF. The CDR3 bases are TGTGCCAGCAGCTTATACGCAGGCGTGAGCACAGATACGCAGTATTTT. The complete variable domain, with remaining parts taken from reference TRBV7-9 and TRBJ2-3, reads DTGVSQNPRHKITKRGQNVTFRCDPISEHNRLYWYRQTLGQGPEFLTYFQNEAQLEKSRLLSDRFSAERPKGSFSTLEIQRTEQGDSAMYLCASSLYAGVSTDTQYFGPGTRLTVL.

This clonotype has at least ten counts. The genes are TRBV4-3 and TRBJ2-1; D remains unclear. Germline V gives CDR1 LGHNA, CDR2 YSLEER. This CDR3 has 13 amino acids. Trimming took 0 bases from V and 5 from J, leaving 5 bases between them. The CDR3 loop reads CASSQDWDNEQFF. The CDR3 DNA sequence: TGCGCCAGCAGCCAAGATTGGGACAATGAGCAGTTCTTC.

The gene calls are TRBV18 and TRBJ1-1, with unresolved D. This CDR3 comprises 15 residues. Germline V gene data show CDR1 as KGHSH and CDR2 as LQKENI. V lost 1 base to trimming and J lost 1 base, with 10 bases between them. CDR3 bases: TGTGCCAGCTCACCACGAACAGCTTCGAACACTGAAGCTTTCTTT. It specifies CASSPRTASNTEAFF.

This clonotype was recorded a few times. The chain is built from TRBV4-2 and TRBJ1-1; a weak D match, TRBD1 (5 bases). The CDR3 length is 15 residues. CDR1 is LGHNA and CDR2 is YNFKEQ in the germline V gene. V lost 0 bases to trimming and J lost 0 bases, with 8 bases between them. The CDR3 loop is CASSQDDSLNTEAFF. CDR3 in DNA: TGTGCCAGCAGCCAAGATGACAGTTTGAACACTGAAGCTTTCTTT.

This clonotype was seen a few times. This CDR3 is CSVDKRGIDTQYF. CDR3 in DNA: TGCAGCGTTGACAAGCGGGGGATAGATACGCAGTATTTT. The rearrangement links TRBV29-1 to TRBJ2-3; 8 nucleotides align to TRBD2. This CDR3 comprises 13 residues. The germline CDR1 and CDR2 sequences are SQVTM and ANQGSEA. V dropped 3 bases and J dropped 5; count of bases not matched to a gene: 4.

Only a few counts were recorded for this clonotype. The chain is built from TRBV9 and TRBJ1-3; no clear D gene. The CDR3 consists of 11 residues. Germline V lookup: CDR1 SGDLS, CDR2 YYNGEE. V lost 5 bases and J lost 5, with 5 bases in between. The CDR3 region is CASSGRNTIYF. CDR3 sequence (DNA): TGTGCCAGCAGTGGACGAAACACCATATATTTT.

In its sample, this clonotype was seen many times. V and J are TRBV6-5 and TRBJ2-7; D perhaps matches TRBD2 (5 bases). Germline loops: CDR1 MNHEY, CDR2 SVGAGI. The CDR3 has 15 amino acids. V was clipped by 2 bases and J by 4 bases, with 15 bases between them. The CDR3 bases are TGTGCCAGCAGTTACCGGACTGGCTATTCTTACGAGCAGTACGTC. Translated, it gives CASSYRTGYSYEQYV.

V usage is TRBV6-2 or TRBV6-3 and J usage is TRBJ2-1, with D tentatively TRBD1 or TRBD2 (5 bases each). Germline CDR1 reads MNHEY; CDR2 reads SVGEGT. This CDR3 is built from 17 residues. V was cut by 0 bases and J by 3 bases, with 15 bases left in between. DNA of the CDR3: TGTGCCAGCAGTTACTCGAGTGTGAGAGGGGTCTACAATGAGCAGTTCTTC. Its translation is CASSYSSVRGVYNEQFF.

The CDR3 DNA reads TGTGCCGGTCAGGGAAACACCGGGGAGCTGTTTTTT. This gives the protein CAGQGNTGELFF. The rearrangement uses TRBV7-9 and TRBJ2-2, with a tentative D call TRBD1 (5 bases). In germline, CDR1 is SEHNR, CDR2 FQNEAQ (reference sequence). This CDR3 comprises 12 residues. The V end lost 11 bases, the J end lost 2 bases, and 9 bases lay between the germline ends.

This clonotype has more than one count but fewer than ten. V and J are TRBV7-2 and TRBJ2-3; TRBD2 agrees at 7 bases. The ends lost 1 base at V and 2 bases at J; junction bases unmatched: 3. This CDR3 comprises 15 residues. Germline CDR1 SGHTA, CDR2 FQGNSA. CDR3 sequence reads: CASSLDGTTTDTQYF. The CDR3 bases are TGTGCCAGCAGCTTAGATGGGACTACCACAGATACGCAGTATTTT.

Ten or more counts support this clonotype. V usage is TRBV5-1 and J usage is TRBJ2-7; 10 bases line up with TRBD1. Germline V CDR1 and CDR2: SGHRS, YFSETQ. The CDR3 totals 14 residues. V lost 4 bases to trimming and J lost 2 bases; unmatched junction nucleotides: 3. The DNA for the CDR3 is TGCGCCAGCAGCCTCGGACAGGGGGCCTACGAGCAGTACGTC. It is translated as CASSLGQGAYEQYV.

This clonotype appeared a few times. The rearrangement uses TRBV28 and TRBJ2-1, with D possibly matching TRBD1 (5 bases). CDR1 is MDHEN, CDR2 SYDVKM, per germline. This CDR3 comprises 15 residues. V was trimmed by 9 bases and J by 8 bases, leaving 23 bases between them. The CDR3 nucleotides read TGTGCCAGTGGCTCACTGGGGCTAGGGCAGGATGAGCAGTTCTTC. It yields the protein CASGSLGLGQDEQFF.

V and J are TRBV3-1 and TRBJ1-6; no firm D call. CDR3 length: 13 amino acids. Trimming stripped 1 base from V and 13 bases from J, with 11 bases between. Germline loops: CDR1 LGHDT, CDR2 YNNKEL (reference sequence). CDR3 nucleotides: TGTGCCAGCAGCCAAGGAAGGGAGTCCCCCCTCCACTTT. It encodes CASSQGRESPLHF. The full variable domain, its missing parts supplied by reference TRBV3-1 and TRBJ1-6, is DTAVSQTPKYLVTQMGNDKSIKCEQNLGHDTMYWYKQDSKKFLKIMFSYNNKELIINETVPNRFSPKSPDKAHLNLHINSLELGDSAVYFCASSQGRESPLHFGNGTRLTVT.

V gene TRBV5-4 combines with J gene TRBJ2-5; 7 nucleotides match TRBD1. With V trimmed by 2 bases and J by 3 bases, 4 bases remained unmatched. Germline V gives CDR1 SGHNT, CDR2 YYREEE (reference sequence). The CDR3 runs 14 residues. The CDR3 region is CASSFTGTEETQYF. CDR3 coding DNA: TGTGCCAGCAGCTTCACCGGGACAGAAGAGACCCAGTACTTC.

This clonotype has just a few counts. The chain couples TRBV18 to TRBJ2-7, with a possible D match to TRBD2 (5 bases). This CDR3 is built from 14 residues. Trimming took off 3 bases at V and 2 bases at J, with 11 bases between the two ends. Germline CDR1 and CDR2: KGHSH and LQKENI. The CDR3 sequence is CASSPGLTTYEQYF. The CDR3 DNA sequence: TGTGCCAGCTCACCCGGACTGACTACCTACGAGCAGTACTTC.

The rearrangement uses TRBV20-1 and TRBJ2-5, with 9 positions matching TRBD2. J was trimmed by 5 bases and V by 3 bases; bases with no gene match: 7. The CDR3 consists of 14 residues. Germline V gives CDR1 DFQATT, CDR2 SNEGSKA (reference sequence). Here the CDR3 reads CSASSAGGPETQYF. In DNA form, the CDR3 reads TGCAGTGCTAGTTCGGCGGGGGGGCCTGAGACCCAGTACTTC.

This chain joins TRBV2 and TRBJ1-2; D ambiguous. Trimming removed 6 bases from V and 7 bases from J, with 18 bases in between. This CDR3 is 14 amino acids long. CDR1 is SNHLY and CDR2 is FYNNEI in the germline V gene. In DNA form, the CDR3 reads TGTGCCAGCAGATCGACATCCGGGAGGGTTGGCTACACCTTC. This sequence encodes CASRSTSGRVGYTF.

The CDR3: CASSPGIEKLFF. The CDR3 nucleotides read TGTGCCAGCTCACCAGGGATCGAAAAACTGTTTTTT. The chain recombines TRBV18 with TRBJ1-4; D is unclear. V shed 2 bases and J shed 8 bases, with 6 bases lying between them. Germline CDR1 reads KGHSH; CDR2 reads LQKENI. This CDR3 has 12 amino acids.

This clonotype was seen a handful of times. This chain uses TRBV6-4 with TRBJ2-3, with D uncertain. The CDR3 covers 14 residues. Germline loops: CDR1 MRHNA, CDR2 SNTAGT. Trimming stripped 2 bases from V and 0 bases from J, with 6 bases between. CDR3 coding DNA: TGTGCCAGCAGTGACAGCGACAGCACAGATACGCAGTATTTT. Translating gives CASSDSDSTDTQYF.

This clonotype has just a few counts. V and J are TRBV5-1 and TRBJ2-3; 10 bases map to TRBD1. Germline lookup yields CDR1 SGHRS and CDR2 YFSETQ. The V gene end was trimmed by 4 bases and the J gene end by 2 bases; junction bases not matched to a gene: 4. This CDR3 contains 15 residues. The CDR3 sequence is CASSTGQGDTDTQYF. The CDR3 nucleotides are TGCGCCAGCAGCACAGGACAGGGGGACACAGATACGCAGTATTTT.

This clonotype showed up just a few times. The rearrangement joins TRBV6-1 to TRBJ1-5; D may be TRBD1 (6 bases). V dropped 4 bases and J dropped 2 bases, with 15 bases sitting between them. Germline CDR1 and CDR2: MNHNS and SASEGT. CDR3 length equals 16 residues. This CDR3 reads CASSGEGGWRNQPQHF. The CDR3 DNA reads as TGTGCCAGCAGTGGAGAGGGGGGTTGGCGCAATCAGCCCCAGCATTTT.